Each of the 13 T cell receptor beta chains below was sequenced from the same sample in a study of tissue T cells after allogeneic stem cell transplantation. Noted time point: mouse harvest day 14 after allogeneic transplant. The graft held 10^6 splenic CD5+ T cells and 10^7 T-cell-depleted bone marrow cells. TCRdb keeps only in-frame clones here, not all; method: immunoSEQ multiplex PCR. The sample has about 1,700 clones, about 50% seen once; the top ten hold just over 20%. Sequences were obtained from gut tissue. The receptors stem from a female BALB/c mouse given C57BL/6 T cells with graft-versus-host disease after an allogeneic hematopoietic cell transplant.

As for this clone: Gene and germline names: mouse. Sequencing ends 1 residue short of the CDR3 end; the germline J gene provides the rest. The V and J genes are TRBV16 and TRBJ2-5; tentatively, D is TRBD1 (5 bases). The CDR3 spans 14 residues. Germline V lookup: CDR1 SGHSA, CDR2 FRNQAP. V was pared by 3 bases and J by 3 bases, with 10 bases between. CDR3 region: CASSLQGRQDTQYF. The CDR3 bases that were read are TGTGCAAGCAGCTTGCAGGGAAGGCAAGACACCCAGTAC.

With respect to this clone: Gene names are the mouse ones. The read terminates 1 residue ahead of where the CDR3 ends, so the germline J gene completes it. Other DNA sequences in this sample translate to the same CDR3. The chain carries TRBV16 and TRBJ2-5; no clear D. Germline V gene data show CDR1 as SGHSA and CDR2 as FRNQAP. The length of the CDR3 is 12 residues. V was trimmed by 1 base and J by 8 bases, leaving 7 bases between them. This CDR3 is CASSLVLGTQYF. CDR3 DNA (partial): TGTGCAAGCAGCTTAGTCTTGGGCACCCAGTAC.

A word on this clone: Gene names and germline match the mouse. The read halts 1 residue ahead of the CDR3 end, with the missing end drawn from the germline J gene. The chain carries TRBV12-1 and TRBJ2-5; tentatively, D is TRBD2 (6 bases). The CDR3 runs to 14 residues. The germline V gene has CDR1 SGHSN and CDR2 HYEKVE. Trimming left V 2 bases short and J 0 bases short, with 8 bases between. CDR3 bases read: TGTGCCAGCTCTCATGACTGGAACCAAGACACCCAGTAC. Translated: CASSHDWNQDTQY. The full CDR3 protein is CASSHDWNQDTQYF. The whole variable domain, filled in from reference TRBV12-1 and TRBJ2-5, reads DSGVVQSPRHIIKEKGGRSVLTCIPISGHSNVVWYQQTLGKELKFLIQHYEKVERDKGFLPSRFSVQQFDDYHSEMNMSALELEDSAMYFCASSHDWNQDTQYFGPGTRLLVL.

Comments on this clone: Gene names denote mouse genes. The CDR3 end lies 1 residue beyond the end of the read and is filled in from the germline J gene. The chain links TRBV15 to TRBJ2-2; 7 bases match TRBD1. The CDR3 runs to 14 residues. Germline loops: CDR1 SGHND, CDR2 FRSKSL. The J segment lost 3 bases and the V segment lost 6 bases, leaving 4 bases of the junction unmatched. The CDR3 loop is CASRHDRDTGQLYF. CDR3 DNA (partial): TGTGCCAGCAGGCACGACAGGGACACCGGGCAGCTCTAC.

In regard to this clone: Mouse germline and gene names are used. The observed sequence ends 1 residue before the CDR3 terminus, with the missing tail filled in from the germline J gene. V is TRBV16 and J is TRBJ1-1; 7 nucleotides match TRBD1. Germline CDR1 and CDR2: SGHSA and FRNQAP. This CDR3 contains 14 residues. The ends lost 1 base at V and 2 bases at J; junction bases unmatched: 1. The sequenced part of the CDR3 DNA is TGTGCAAGCAGCTTAGTAGGGGGCAACACAGAAGTCTTC. Amino acids: CASSLVGGNTEVF. The complete CDR3 reads CASSLVGGNTEVFF.

This clone was seen more than once but under ten times. The gene symbols are mouse symbols. The read gets to within 1 residue of the CDR3 end, and the germline J gene fills in the rest. The chain employs TRBV3 and TRBJ2-1, with TRBD1 matching 10 bases. This CDR3 is 13 amino acids long. Trimming removed 5 bases from V and 6 bases from J; junction bases left unmatched: 1. CDR1 and CDR2 (germline): SNHLY, FYNGKV (reference sequence). CDR3 sequence: CASSRDRGAEQFF. Partial CDR3 DNA: TGTGCCAGCAGCCGGGACAGGGGTGCTGAGCAGTTC.

In this sample, this clone is large. Gene labels here are mouse ones. The read stops 1 residue short of the end of the CDR3; the missing end is completed from the germline J gene. The chain has TRBV26 and TRBJ2-7; tentatively, D is TRBD1 or TRBD2 (5 bases each). The V end lost 0 bases, the J end lost 7 bases, and 10 bases lay between the germline ends. Germline lookup yields CDR1 KGHPV and CDR2 FQNQEV (reference sequence). The CDR3 consists of 13 residues. The CDR3 DNA, read in part, is TGTGCCAGCAGTCTGTCGGTGGGGCGGGAACAGTAC. It codes for CASSLSVGREQY. The whole CDR3 protein reads CASSLSVGREQYF.

The table lists this clone with a few counts. These gene names are mouse names. Read sequence stops 1 residue before the CDR3 end, and the germline J gene provides the missing end. The chain joins TRBV13-1 to TRBJ2-1; TRBD2 aligns across 9 bases. The germline V gene has CDR1 NSHNY and CDR2 SYGAGN. This CDR3 has 15 residues. J was trimmed by 4 bases and V by 1 base; bases with no gene match: 3. The covered CDR3 bases are TGTGCCAGCAGTGATTCCGGGACTGGGTATGCTGAGCAGTTC. This sequence encodes CASSDSGTGYAEQF. The CDR3 reads in full as CASSDSGTGYAEQFF.

Comments on this clone: Gene names are mouse gene names. Sequencing ends 1 residue short of the CDR3 end; the germline J gene provides the rest. The chain has TRBV26 and TRBJ2-2; TRBD2 matches 9 bases. The germline gives CDR1 KGHPV, CDR2 FQNQEV (reference sequence). The CDR3 spans 16 residues. J lost 5 bases, V lost 0 bases, and 4 bases had no gene match. CDR3 residues: CASSLSTLGGTGQLYF. Partial CDR3 DNA: TGTGCCAGCAGTCTGTCGACGCTGGGGGGGACCGGGCAGCTCTAC.

A few counts support this clone. Germline and genes: mouse. The CDR3 extends 1 residue past the end of the read, so its final part is completed from the germline J gene. The gene calls are TRBV14 and TRBJ2-2, with a possible D match to TRBD1 (6 bases). The ends were cut back, 5 bases at V and 0 bases at J, with 8 bases in the middle. CDR1 SGHDT and CDR2 FRDEAV come from the germline V gene. The CDR3 has 14 residues. The CDR3 reads CASRRQANTGQLYF. Incomplete CDR3 DNA: TGTGCCAGCAGGCGACAGGCAAACACCGGGCAGCTCTAC.

Turning to this clone: Genes here carry mouse names. The read is 1 residue too short to cover the CDR3 end, so that end is filled in from the germline J gene. V gene TRBV16 combines with J gene TRBJ2-4; 7 bases map to TRBD2. The CDR3 spans 14 residues. Unmatched junction bases numbered 1, after V lost 3 bases and J lost 1 base. CDR1 SGHSA and CDR2 FRNQAP come from the germline V gene. Incomplete CDR3 DNA: TGTGCAAGCAGCTTTGGGACTGGTCAAAACACCTTGTAC. Translation gives CASSFGTGQNTLY. Given in full, the CDR3 is CASSFGTGQNTLYF.

Regarding this clone: All gene names here are mouse names. From the germline J gene comes the end of the CDR3, since the read stops 1 residue before it. The V call is TRBV15, the J call TRBJ1-1; tentative D call: TRBD1 (5 bases). Trimming removed 7 bases at V and 0 bases at J, with 9 bases between. The CDR3 runs to 13 residues. Germline V gives CDR1 SGHND, CDR2 FRSKSL. The CDR3: CASIGTANTEVFF. Partial CDR3 DNA: TGTGCCAGCATCGGGACGGCAAACACAGAAGTCTTC.

To note about this clone: Germline and genes: mouse. The read falls 1 residue short of the CDR3 end, and the missing part is taken from the germline J gene. The rearrangement links TRBV26 to TRBJ1-1; 8 nucleotides align to TRBD1. CDR1 and CDR2 (germline): KGHPV, FQNQEV (reference sequence). The CDR3 contains 14 residues. J gave up 5 bases and V 1 base, and 3 bases lay outside the gene matches. This chain's CDR3 is CASSLWRDRTEVFF. Partial CDR3 DNA: TGTGCCAGCAGTCTGTGGAGGGACAGGACAGAAGTCTTC.